The 14 T cell receptor beta chains listed next were all sequenced from one sample in a study of Graves' ophthalmopathy and Graves' hyperthyroidism. Investigators amplified TCR beta CDR3 regions from RNA transcripts. HTBI primers were used in a first-round RT-PCR, which preceded a second-round multiplex PCR. TCRdb recomputed calls from the multiplex PCR reads with MiXCR, one row per CDR3 protein. In the table there are about 39,000 distinct CDR3 sequences, 50% of which are singletons. The sequencing sample was made of peripheral blood. The receptors here all came from an adult woman with stable Graves' hyperthyroidism.

As regards this clonotype: A read error is likely, as this CDR3 ends without the conserved phenylalanine or tryptophan. The DNA is left out, because the CDR3 cannot be placed on it with certainty; the CDR3 is given as TCRdb lists it. The chain is built from TRBV20-1 and TRBJ1-1. The germline V gene has CDR1 DFQATT and CDR2 SNEGSKA (reference sequence). The CDR3 adds up to 12 amino acids, both ends counted. Here the CDR3 reads CSAKELGFLFFL.

A word on this clonotype: This may be a read error: a much more frequent sequence differs by one nucleotide. This is likely a read error, given that the CDR3 carries no conserved phenylalanine or tryptophan at its end. The chain is built from TRBV27 and TRBJ1-3, with TRBD1 as a possible D gene (5 bases). This CDR3 is built from 11 residues. In germline, CDR1 is MNHEY, CDR2 SMNVEV (reference sequence). With 6 bases removed from V and 7 bases from J, the gap between germline ends came to 7 bases. CDR3 region: CASSEGNTIYS. CDR3 in DNA: TGTGCCAGCAGCGAGGGGAACACCATATATTCT.

This clonotype has just a few counts. A much larger clone sits a single nucleotide away, making a read error possible. The chain couples TRBV6-6 to TRBJ2-2, with 8 bases that match TRBD2. The CDR3 loop spans 15 amino acids. Germline V gives CDR1 MNHNY, CDR2 SVGAGI (reference sequence). The trim removed 2 bases at V and 6 bases at J, leaving 5 bases unmatched. CDR3 loop: CASSYEPGGAGELFF. The CDR3 coding sequence is TGTGCCAGCAGTTACGAACCGGGAGGGGCCGGGGAGCTGTTTTTT.

At least ten counts were recorded for this clonotype. V gene TRBV11-3 combines with J gene TRBJ1-6; D unresolved. Germline CDR1 reads SGHNT; CDR2 reads YENEEA. The CDR3 is 16 residues long. Trimming cost V 5 bases and J 0 bases, with 11 bases left between them. CDR3 DNA: TGTGCCAGCAGCCTAAGGTCTAGCTCCTATAATTCACCCCTCCACTTT. It yields the protein CASSLRSSSYNSPLHF.

The chain couples TRBV20-1 to TRBJ2-7, with 9 bases that match TRBD2. Unmatched junction bases numbered 11, after V lost 3 bases and J lost 8 bases. Germline V lookup: CDR1 DFQATT, CDR2 SNEGSKA (reference sequence). The CDR3 spans 14 residues. This chain's CDR3 is CSARSQVAGVQQYF. The CDR3 DNA follows: TGCAGTGCTAGGTCTCAGGTAGCGGGAGTTCAGCAGTACTTC.

The CDR3 DNA reads as TGTGCCAGCAGCTGCCGGGACAGGCCATACTCCTACGAGCAGTACTTC. Translated: CASSCRDRPYSYEQYF. The J gene is TRBJ2-7, the V gene TRBV7-3; 8 bases fit TRBD1. Germline CDR1 is SGHTA and CDR2 is FQGTGA. This CDR3 spans 16 amino acids. V shed 4 bases and J 0 bases; nucleotides not matched to a gene: 8.

This chain joins TRBV11-2 and TRBJ2-7, with 7 bases lining up with TRBD1. This CDR3 spans 14 amino acids. After removal of 2 bases from V and 3 bases from J, the junction contained 4 bases not matched to a gene. Germline-derived CDR1 and CDR2 are SGHAT and FQNNGV. The CDR3 region has the DNA TGTGCCAGCAGCTTAAGAGGGGGCCTCTACGAGCAGTACTTC. Translated: CASSLRGGLYEQYF.

In this sample, this clonotype turned up many times. The chain employs TRBV2 and TRBJ2-6, with 8 nucleotides matching TRBD1. CDR3 length equals 16 residues. V lost 8 bases and J lost 4; bases outside the gene matches: 10. Per germline, CDR1 SNHLY and CDR2 FYNNEI. CDR3 DNA sequence: TGTGCCAGCGGAAAGGACAGGGTGGACGGGGCCAACGTCCTGACTTTC. Its protein is CASGKDRVDGANVLTF.

The rearrangement links TRBV28 to TRBJ1-2; D might be TRBD1 (5 bases). Germline loops: CDR1 MDHEN, CDR2 SYDVKM. This CDR3 has 13 residues. V was pared by 4 bases and J by 8 bases, with 14 bases between. CDR3 region: CASSSLPKGGYTF. The CDR3 DNA follows: TGTGCCAGCAGTTCCCTCCCGAAGGGGGGCTACACCTTC.

A note on this clonotype: A much larger clone lies one base from this, so it may be a read error. The chain uses TRBV6-5 and TRBJ2-3; TRBD2 matches 9 bases. The CDR3 is made up of 18 amino acids. Germline CDR1 is MNHEY and CDR2 is SVGAGI. The junction had 11 bases not matched to a gene; V was cut back by 2 bases and J by 2 bases. The CDR3 region is CASSYGTSRRATTDTQYF. As DNA, the CDR3 is TGTGCCAGCAGTTACGGGACTAGCAGGAGGGCCACCACAGATACGCAGTATTTT.

The chain is built from TRBV7-9 and TRBJ2-3; 8 nucleotides agree with TRBD1. Per germline, CDR1 SEHNR and CDR2 FQNEAQ (reference sequence). This CDR3 is 15 amino acids long. V was clipped by 6 bases and J by 1 base; unmatched bases: 6. In nucleotides, the CDR3 is TGTGCCAGCAGTTCCGGGACAGGTCGCACAGATACGCAGTATTTT. Its protein is CASSSGTGRTDTQYF.

This sequence joins TRBV20-1 and TRBJ2-5; TRBD2 matches 9 bases. With V trimmed by 4 bases and J by 5 bases, 5 bases remained unmatched. Germline-derived CDR1 and CDR2 are DFQATT and SNEGSKA (reference sequence). The CDR3 is 13 amino acids. CDR3 residues: CSATGTSHETQYF. In DNA form, the CDR3 reads TGCAGTGCTACCGGGACTAGCCACGAGACCCAGTACTTC.

V usage is TRBV7-9 and J usage is TRBJ2-7, with 9 bases lining up with TRBD1. The CDR3 extends over 14 amino acids. V dropped 5 bases and J dropped 3; count of bases not matched to a gene: 5. Germline V gives CDR1 SEHNR, CDR2 FQNEAQ (reference sequence). CDR3: CASSRTGDGYEQYF. The DNA of the CDR3 is TGTGCCAGCAGCAGGACAGGGGATGGCTACGAGCAGTACTTC.

The sample holds many counts of this clonotype. This chain uses TRBV4-1 with TRBJ2-5; TRBD2 might be the D (7 bases). The CDR3 length is 17 residues. Germline CDR1 reads MGHRA; CDR2 reads YSYEKL. V lost 0 bases, J lost 4 bases, and 18 bases lay in between. CDR3 bases: TGCGCCAGCAGCCAAGATGTGGCGGGGGCGGGTGGAGAGACCCAGTACTTC. Translating it yields CASSQDVAGAGGETQYF.